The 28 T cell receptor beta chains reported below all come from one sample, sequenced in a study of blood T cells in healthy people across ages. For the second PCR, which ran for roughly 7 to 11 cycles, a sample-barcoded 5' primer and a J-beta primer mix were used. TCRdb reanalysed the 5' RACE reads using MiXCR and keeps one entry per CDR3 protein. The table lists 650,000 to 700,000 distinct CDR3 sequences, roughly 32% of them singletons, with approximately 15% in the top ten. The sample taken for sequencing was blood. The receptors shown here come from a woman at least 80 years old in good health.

For the CDR3, the DNA is TGCAGTGCCCCCAGTACCTACGGGAGGGCTTTAGAGACCCAGTACTTC. This encodes CSAPSTYGRALETQYF. The chain couples TRBV20-1 to TRBJ2-5, with TRBD2 matching over 8 bases. The germline CDR1 and CDR2 sequences are DFQATT and SNEGSKA (reference sequence). The CDR3 spans 16 residues. V shed 6 bases and J 4 bases; nucleotides not matched to a gene: 16.

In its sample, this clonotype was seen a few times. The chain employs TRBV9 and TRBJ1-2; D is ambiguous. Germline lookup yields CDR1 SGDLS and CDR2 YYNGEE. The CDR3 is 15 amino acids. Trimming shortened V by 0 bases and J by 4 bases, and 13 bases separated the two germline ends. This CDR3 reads CASSVAAQLSYGYTF. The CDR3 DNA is TGTGCCAGCAGCGTAGCTGCCCAGTTGAGCTATGGCTACACCTTC.

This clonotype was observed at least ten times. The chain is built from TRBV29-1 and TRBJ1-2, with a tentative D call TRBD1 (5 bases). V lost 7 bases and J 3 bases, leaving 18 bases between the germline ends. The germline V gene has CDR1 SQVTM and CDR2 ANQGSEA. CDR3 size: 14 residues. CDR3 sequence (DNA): TGCAGCGCCCAGCACGGGGGGAAATACTATGGCTACACCTTC. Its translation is CSAQHGGKYYGYTF.

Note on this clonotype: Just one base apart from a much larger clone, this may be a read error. CDR3 bases: TGTGCCAGCAGTGGCTTAGCGGGGAGGGGTAGCTCCTACAATGAGCAGTACTTC. Its protein is CASSGLAGRGSSYNEQYF. The chain has TRBV2 and TRBJ2-1; 8 bases fit TRBD2. The J call is uncertain, as TRBJ2-7 better fits the DNA end. The CDR3 length is 18 residues. CDR1 SNHLY and CDR2 FYNNEI come from the germline V gene.

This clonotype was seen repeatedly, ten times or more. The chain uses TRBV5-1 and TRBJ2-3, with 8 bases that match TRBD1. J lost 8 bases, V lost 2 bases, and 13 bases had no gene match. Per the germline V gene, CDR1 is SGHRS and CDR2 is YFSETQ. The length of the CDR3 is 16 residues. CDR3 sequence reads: CASSFGDRLEKGTQYF. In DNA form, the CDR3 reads TGCGCCAGCAGCTTCGGGGACAGGTTGGAGAAGGGTACGCAGTATTTT.

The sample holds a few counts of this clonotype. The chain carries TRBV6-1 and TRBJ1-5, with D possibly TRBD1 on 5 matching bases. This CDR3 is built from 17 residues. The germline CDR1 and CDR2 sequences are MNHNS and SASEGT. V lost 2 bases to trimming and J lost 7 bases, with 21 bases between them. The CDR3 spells CASSERSGRVGGQPQHF. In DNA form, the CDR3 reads TGTGCCAGCAGTGAAAGGTCGGGCAGGGTCGGAGGACAGCCCCAGCATTTT.

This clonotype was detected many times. The CDR3 here is CASSGVRGSGSNQPQHF. DNA for the CDR3: TGTGCCAGCAGCGGGGTACGGGGATCGGGAAGCAATCAGCCCCAGCATTTT. The rearrangement joins TRBV7-9 to TRBJ1-5; no reliable D call. The V end was cut by 5 bases, the J end by 1 base, with 18 bases between. This CDR3 has 17 residues. The germline CDR1 and CDR2 sequences are SEHNR and FQNEAQ (reference sequence). Full variable domain (outside the CDR3, taken from reference TRBV7-9 and TRBJ1-5): DTGVSQNPRHKITKRGQNVTFRCDPISEHNRLYWYRQTLGQGPEFLTYFQNEAQLEKSRLLSDRFSAERPKGSFSTLEIQRTEQGDSAMYLCASSGVRGSGSNQPQHFGDGTRLSIL.

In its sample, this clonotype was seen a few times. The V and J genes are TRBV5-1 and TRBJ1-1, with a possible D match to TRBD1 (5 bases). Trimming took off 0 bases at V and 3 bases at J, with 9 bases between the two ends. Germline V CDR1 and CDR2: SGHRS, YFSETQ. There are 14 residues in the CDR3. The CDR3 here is CASSLGSGYTEAFF. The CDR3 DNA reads TGCGCCAGCAGCTTGGGATCAGGGTACACTGAAGCTTTCTTT.

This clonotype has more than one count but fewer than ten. This CDR3 is CAWNLRYTEAFF. The CDR3 nucleotides read TGTGCCTGGAATTTAAGGTACACTGAAGCTTTCTTT. V and J are TRBV30 and TRBJ1-1, with no clear D. From germline, CDR1 is GTSNPN and CDR2 SVGIG (reference sequence). This CDR3 region has 12 residues. The ends were cut back, 4 bases at V and 3 bases at J, with 9 bases in the middle. Full variable domain (remainder filled in from reference TRBV30 and TRBJ1-1): SQTIHQWPATLVQPVGSPLSLECTVEGTSNPNLYWYRQAAGRGLQLLFYSVGIGQISSEVPQNLSASRPQDRQFILSSKKLLLSDSGFYLCAWNLRYTEAFFGQGTRLTVV.

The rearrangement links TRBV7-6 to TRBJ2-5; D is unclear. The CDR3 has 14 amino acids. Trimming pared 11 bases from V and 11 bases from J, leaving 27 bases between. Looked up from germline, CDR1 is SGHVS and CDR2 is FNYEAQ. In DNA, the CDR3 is TGTGCCGGCACCCCCTTGGGCTCCAACAATGAGCAGTACTTC. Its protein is CAGTPLGSNNEQYF.

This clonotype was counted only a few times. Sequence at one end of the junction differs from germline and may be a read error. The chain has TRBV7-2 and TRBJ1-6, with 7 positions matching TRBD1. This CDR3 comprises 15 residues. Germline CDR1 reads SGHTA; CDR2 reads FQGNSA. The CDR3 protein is CASSLPTGNNSPPHF. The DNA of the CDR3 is TGTGCCAGCAGCTTGCCGACAGGGAATAATTCACCCCCCCACTTT. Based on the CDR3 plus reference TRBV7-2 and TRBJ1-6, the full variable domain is GAGVSQSPSNKVTEKGKDVELRCDPISGHTALYWYRQSLGQGLEFLIYFQGNSAPDKSGLPSDRFSAERTGGSVSTLTIQRTQQEDSAVYLCASSLPTGNNSPPHFGNGTRLTVT.

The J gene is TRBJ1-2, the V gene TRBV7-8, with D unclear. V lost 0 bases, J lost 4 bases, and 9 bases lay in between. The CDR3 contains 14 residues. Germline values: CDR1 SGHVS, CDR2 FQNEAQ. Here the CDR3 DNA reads TGTGCCAGCAGCTTAGCGACATTTACCTATGGCTACACCTTC. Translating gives CASSLATFTYGYTF.

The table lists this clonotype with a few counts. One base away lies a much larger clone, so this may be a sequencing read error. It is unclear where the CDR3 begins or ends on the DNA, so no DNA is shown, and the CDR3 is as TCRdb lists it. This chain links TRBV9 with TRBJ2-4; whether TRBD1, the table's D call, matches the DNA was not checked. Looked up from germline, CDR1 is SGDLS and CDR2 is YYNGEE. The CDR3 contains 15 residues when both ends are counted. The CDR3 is CASSVGWGSQETRYF.

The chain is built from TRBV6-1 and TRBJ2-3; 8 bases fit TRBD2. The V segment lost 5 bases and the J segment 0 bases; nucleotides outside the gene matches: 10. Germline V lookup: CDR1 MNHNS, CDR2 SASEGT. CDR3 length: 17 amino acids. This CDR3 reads CASSRWSSGGSTDTQYF. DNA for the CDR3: TGTGCCAGCAGTCGGTGGTCCAGCGGGGGAAGCACAGATACGCAGTATTTT.

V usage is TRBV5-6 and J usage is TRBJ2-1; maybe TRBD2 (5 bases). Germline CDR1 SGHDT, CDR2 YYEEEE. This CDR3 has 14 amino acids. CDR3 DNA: TGTACCGGCAGCGCCGTGAGAGGGTTCAATGAGCAGTTCTTC. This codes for CTGSAVRGFNEQFF.

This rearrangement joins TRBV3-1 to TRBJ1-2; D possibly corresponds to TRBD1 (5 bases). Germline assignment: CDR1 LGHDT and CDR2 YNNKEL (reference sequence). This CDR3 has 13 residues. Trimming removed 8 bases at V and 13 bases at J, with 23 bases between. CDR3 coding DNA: TGTGCCAGCGGTAGTAACGGGGACCTCGGGGTCACCTTC. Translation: CASGSNGDLGVTF.

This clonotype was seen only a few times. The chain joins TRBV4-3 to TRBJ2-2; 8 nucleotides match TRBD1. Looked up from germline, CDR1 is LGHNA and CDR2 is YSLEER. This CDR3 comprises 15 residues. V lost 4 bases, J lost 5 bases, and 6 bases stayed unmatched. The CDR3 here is CASSPNRQGTGELFF. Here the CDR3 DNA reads TGCGCCAGCAGCCCCAATCGACAGGGGACCGGGGAGCTGTTTTTT.

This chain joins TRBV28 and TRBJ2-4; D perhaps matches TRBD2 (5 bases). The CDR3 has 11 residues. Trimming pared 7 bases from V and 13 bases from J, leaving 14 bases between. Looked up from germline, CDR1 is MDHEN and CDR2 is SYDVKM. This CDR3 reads CASTWRNEQYF. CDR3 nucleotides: TGTGCCAGCACCTGGAGGAATGAGCAGTACTTC.

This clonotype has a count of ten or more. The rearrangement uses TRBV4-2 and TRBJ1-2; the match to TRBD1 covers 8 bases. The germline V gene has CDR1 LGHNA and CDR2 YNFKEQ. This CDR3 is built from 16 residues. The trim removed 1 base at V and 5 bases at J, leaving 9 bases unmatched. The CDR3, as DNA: TGTGCCAGCAGCCAAGGGCAGGCAGGGGGCACGTATGGCTACACCTTC. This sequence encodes CASSQGQAGGTYGYTF.

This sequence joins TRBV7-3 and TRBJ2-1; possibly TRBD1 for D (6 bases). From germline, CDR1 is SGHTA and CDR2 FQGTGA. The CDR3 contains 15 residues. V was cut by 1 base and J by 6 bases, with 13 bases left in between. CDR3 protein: CASSLNGGAGNEQFF. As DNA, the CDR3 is TGTGCCAGCAGCTTAAATGGGGGCGCGGGCAATGAGCAGTTCTTC.

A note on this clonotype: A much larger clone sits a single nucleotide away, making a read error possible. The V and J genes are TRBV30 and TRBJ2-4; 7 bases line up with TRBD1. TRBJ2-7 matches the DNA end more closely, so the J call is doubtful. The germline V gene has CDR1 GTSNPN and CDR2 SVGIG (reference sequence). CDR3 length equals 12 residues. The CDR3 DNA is TGTGCCTGGAGGACAGGGAGCGACGAGCAGTACGTC. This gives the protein CAWRTGSDEQYV.

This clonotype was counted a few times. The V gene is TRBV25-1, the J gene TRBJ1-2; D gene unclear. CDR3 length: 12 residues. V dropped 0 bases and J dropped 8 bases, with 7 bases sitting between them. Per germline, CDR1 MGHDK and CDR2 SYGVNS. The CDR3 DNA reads TGTGCCAGCAGTGAATATGGTGACGGCTACACCTTC. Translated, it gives CASSEYGDGYTF.

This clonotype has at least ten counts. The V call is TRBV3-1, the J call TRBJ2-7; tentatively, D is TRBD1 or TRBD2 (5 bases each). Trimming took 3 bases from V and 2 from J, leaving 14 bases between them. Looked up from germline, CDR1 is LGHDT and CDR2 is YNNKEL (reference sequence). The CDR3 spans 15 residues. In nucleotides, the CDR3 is TGTGCCAGCAGCCATAAAGACAGCGGACCCTACGAGCAGTACTTC. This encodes CASSHKDSGPYEQYF.

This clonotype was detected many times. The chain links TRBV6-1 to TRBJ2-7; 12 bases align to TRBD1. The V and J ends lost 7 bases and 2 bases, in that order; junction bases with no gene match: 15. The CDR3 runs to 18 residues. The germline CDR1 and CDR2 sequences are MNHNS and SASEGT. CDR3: CASKISGTGGSKAYEQYF. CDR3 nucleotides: TGTGCCAGCAAGATATCCGGGACAGGGGGCTCCAAGGCCTACGAGCAGTACTTC.

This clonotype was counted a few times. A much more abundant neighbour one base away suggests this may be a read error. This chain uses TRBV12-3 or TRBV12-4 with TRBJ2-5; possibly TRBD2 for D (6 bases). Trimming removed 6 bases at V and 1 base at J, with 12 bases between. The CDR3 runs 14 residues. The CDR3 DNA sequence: TGTGCCAGCAGGCGGGACCTCGCCCAAGAGACCCAGTACTTC. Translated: CASRRDLAQETQYF.

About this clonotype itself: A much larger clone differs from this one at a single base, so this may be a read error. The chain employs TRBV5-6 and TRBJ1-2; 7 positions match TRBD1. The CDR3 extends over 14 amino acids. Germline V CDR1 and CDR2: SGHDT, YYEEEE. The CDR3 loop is CASSQAGGNYGHTF. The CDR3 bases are TGTGCCAGCAGCCAAGCAGGGGGAAACTATGGCCACACCTTC.

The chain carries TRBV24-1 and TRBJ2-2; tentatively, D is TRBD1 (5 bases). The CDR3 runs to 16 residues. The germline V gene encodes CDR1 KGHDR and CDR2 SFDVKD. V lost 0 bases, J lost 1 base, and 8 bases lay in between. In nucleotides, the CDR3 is TGTGCCACCAGTGATTTGGGGCAGGGGAACACCGGGGAGCTGTTTTTT. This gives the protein CATSDLGQGNTGELFF.

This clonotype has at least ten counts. This CDR3 is CATSRARGGAHNEQFF. The CDR3 DNA reads as TGTGCCACCAGCAGAGCCAGAGGGGGGGCCCACAATGAGCAGTTCTTC. V gene TRBV15 combines with J gene TRBJ2-1; D may be TRBD2 (7 bases). The length of the CDR3 is 16 residues. Germline values: CDR1 LNHNV, CDR2 YYDKDF (reference sequence). The V gene lost 1 base and the J gene lost 5 bases, with 15 bases spanning the gap.